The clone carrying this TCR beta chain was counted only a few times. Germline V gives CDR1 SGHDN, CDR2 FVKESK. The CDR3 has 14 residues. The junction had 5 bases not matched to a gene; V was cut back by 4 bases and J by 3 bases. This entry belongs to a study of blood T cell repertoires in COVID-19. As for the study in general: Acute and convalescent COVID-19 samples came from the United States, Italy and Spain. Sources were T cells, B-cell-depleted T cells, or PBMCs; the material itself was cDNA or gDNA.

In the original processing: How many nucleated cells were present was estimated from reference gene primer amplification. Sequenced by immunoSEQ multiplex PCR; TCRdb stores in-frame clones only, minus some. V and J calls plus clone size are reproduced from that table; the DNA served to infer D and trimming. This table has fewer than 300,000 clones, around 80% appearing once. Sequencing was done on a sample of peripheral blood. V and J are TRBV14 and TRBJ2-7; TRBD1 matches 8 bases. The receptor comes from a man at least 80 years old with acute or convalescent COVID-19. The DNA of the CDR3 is TGTGCCAGCAGCCCAACCGGGACAGGCTACGAGCAGTACTTC. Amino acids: CASSPTGTGYEQYF. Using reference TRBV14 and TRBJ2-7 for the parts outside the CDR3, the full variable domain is EAGVTQFPSHSVIEKGQTVTLRCDPISGHDNLYWYRRVMGKEIKFLLHFVKESKQDESGMPNNRFLAERTGGTYSTLKVQPAELEDSGVYFCASSPTGTGYEQYFGPGTRLTVT.